Following are 9 T cell receptor beta chains from one sample sequenced in a study of shared clonotypes between healthy human individuals. Sequencing was performed with immunoSEQ multiplex PCR; in TCRdb, only in-frame clones are kept and a portion is missing. The sample gives roughly 2,500,000 clones, 80% to 95% of which show up once; 0.36% is in the top ten. Sequencing was carried out using naive CD4+ T cells from PBMCs. Specified subset: CD45RA+ positively selected. These receptors were collected from a man between 18 and 29 years old in good health. Some clones in this sample may be carry-over from other donors' samples.

This sequence joins TRBV7-3 and TRBJ2-1; 7 bases agree with TRBD1. The V gene's germline CDR1 is SGHTA and CDR2 FQGTGA. The trim removed 6 bases at V and 6 bases at J, leaving 11 bases unmatched. The CDR3 consists of 15 residues. The CDR3 DNA reads as TGTGCCAGCAGTTTAGCCCCGGGACAGATCAATGAGCAGTTCTTC. It yields the protein CASSLAPGQINEQFF.

The rearrangement links TRBV5-1 to TRBJ2-1; 10 bases are a match to TRBD2. This CDR3 has 20 residues. The junction had 13 bases not matched to a gene; V was cut back by 0 bases and J by 1 base. Germline CDR1 reads SGHRS; CDR2 reads YFSETQ. CDR3 sequence: CASSLALFTSGKISYNEQFF. CDR3 bases: TGCGCCAGCAGCTTGGCCCTTTTTACTAGCGGGAAAATTTCCTACAATGAGCAGTTCTTC.

The V gene is TRBV27, the J gene TRBJ1-2; TRBD1 matches 7 bases. The CDR3 consists of 15 residues. Trimming took 5 bases from V and 5 from J; bases not matched to a gene: 11. CDR1 is MNHEY, CDR2 SMNVEV, per germline (reference sequence). The CDR3 nucleotides are TGTGCCAGCAGTCGCCGTAGAGGGGGCGATTATGGCTACACCTTC. Protein product: CASSRRRGGDYGYTF.

This chain uses TRBV9 with TRBJ2-1; 7 bases align to TRBD2. The CDR3 consists of 15 residues. The V gene end was trimmed by 0 bases and the J gene end by 4 bases; junction bases not matched to a gene: 4. The germline CDR1 and CDR2 sequences are SGDLS and YYNGEE. The CDR3 sequence is CASSVAWGGYNEQFF. Written as DNA, the CDR3 is TGTGCCAGCAGCGTAGCTTGGGGGGGATACAATGAGCAGTTCTTC.

This chain connects TRBV4-3 to TRBJ1-1; D is possibly TRBD1 (6 bases). The V gene lost 2 bases and the J gene lost 0 bases, with 10 bases spanning the gap. This CDR3 has 15 residues. Germline V gene data show CDR1 as LGHNA and CDR2 as YSLEER. The CDR3 loop reads CASSQYREMNTEAFF. CDR3 in DNA: TGCGCCAGCAGCCAATACAGGGAGATGAACACTGAAGCTTTCTTT.

This clone was observed a single time. The chain carries TRBV19 and TRBJ2-7, with TRBD1 identical over 7 bases. The CDR3 is 13 residues long. Germline values: CDR1 LNHDA, CDR2 SQIVND (reference sequence). V shed 4 bases, J shed 6 bases, and the junction held 6 bases outside the gene matches. In DNA, the CDR3 is TGTGCCAGTAGTACCGGACAGGCGATCGAGCAGTACTTC. Residues: CASSTGQAIEQYF.

The chain recombines TRBV5-1 with TRBJ2-2; D ambiguous. The germline CDR1 and CDR2 sequences are SGHRS and YFSETQ. The germline V and J ends were trimmed by 4 bases and 4 bases, with 14 bases remaining between them. The length of the CDR3 is 15 residues. CDR3 protein: CASSVELVRTGELFF. The CDR3 DNA reads TGCGCCAGCAGCGTTGAGTTAGTTCGCACCGGGGAGCTGTTTTTT.

This clone was detected once. This sequence joins TRBV5-4 and TRBJ2-1, with D possibly TRBD2 on 7 matching bases. Per germline, CDR1 SGHNT and CDR2 YYREEE (reference sequence). V lost 4 bases and J lost 6, with 14 bases in between. The CDR3 contains 14 residues. The DNA for the CDR3 is TGTGCCAGCAGCACCAGGGGCGGGAGCAATGAGCAGTTCTTC. It codes for CASSTRGGSNEQFF.

The rearrangement joins TRBV5-1 to TRBJ2-6; 8 positions agree with TRBD1. V was clipped by 3 bases and J by 4 bases; unmatched bases: 3. Germline CDR1 reads SGHRS; CDR2 reads YFSETQ. The CDR3 sequence is 15 residues long. The CDR3 is CASSSRGPGANVLTF. CDR3 nucleotides: TGCGCCAGCAGCTCCAGGGGGCCCGGGGCCAACGTCCTGACTTTC.